This passage covers 18 T cell receptor beta chains from one sample sequenced in a study of CD8+CD57+ T cells in acquired aplastic anemia. TCR beta VDJ and CDR3 were profiled, and genomic DNA was the template. TCRdb processed the reads anew with MiXCR; each CDR3 protein has one entry. The sample has hundreds of thousands of distinct CDR3 sequences, less than 60% seen once. By flow cytometry, patients selected for sequencing had shown an expansion of CD8+CD57+ cells. Sequencing was done on a sample of sorted CD4+, CD8+, or CD8+CD57+ T cells (not recorded which) from PBMCs. These TCRs come from a human donor with aplastic anemia.

Note on this clonotype: Given the absence of the conserved phenylalanine or tryptophan at the CDR3 end, a read error is likely. Because the CDR3's place on the DNA is in doubt, the DNA is left out and the CDR3 is given as listed by TCRdb. V usage is TRBV20-1 and J usage is TRBJ2-7; the table's D call, TRBD2, was not checked against the DNA. Germline loops: CDR1 DFQATT, CDR2 SNEGSKA (reference sequence). The CDR3 region is 8 residues in length, termini included. The CDR3 here is CSARGLAG.

This clonotype was counted many times. This rearrangement joins TRBV6-6 to TRBJ2-1; tentatively, D is TRBD1 or TRBD2 (5 bases each). V lost 7 bases to trimming and J lost 8 bases, with 27 bases between them. The CDR3 consists of 17 residues. Germline V lookup: CDR1 MNHNY, CDR2 SVGAGI (reference sequence). CDR3 bases: TGTGCCAGCATCCATGTGTTGATGGGGGATGCAATGGATGAGCAGTTCTTC. Translated, it gives CASIHVLMGDAMDEQFF.

The sample holds many counts of this clonotype. The chain couples TRBV12-3 or TRBV12-4 to TRBJ1-6; D gene ambiguous. This CDR3 comprises 13 residues. Deletions cut 5 bases from V and 8 bases from J, with 10 bases between. The CDR3 here is CASSIGRDSPLHF. The CDR3 coding sequence is TGTGCCAGCAGTATCGGACGGGATTCACCCCTCCACTTT.

This clonotype was seen repeatedly, ten times or more. The V call is TRBV4-1, the J call TRBJ1-1; the D is unclear. The V and J ends lost 0 bases and 5 bases respectively, with 10 bases between them. Germline V CDR1 and CDR2: MGHRA, YSYEKL. CDR3 length: 14 amino acids. DNA of the CDR3: TGCGCCAGCAGCCAAGAACCCTACAGTACTGAAGCTTTCTTT. Encoded protein: CASSQEPYSTEAFF.

CDR3 sequence reads: CAISTRTSGGDNEQFF. DNA for the CDR3: TGTGCCATCAGTACCCGGACTAGCGGGGGGGATAATGAGCAGTTCTTC. The V call is TRBV10-3, the J call TRBJ2-1; 15 bases are a match to TRBD2. The V gene end was trimmed by 5 bases and the J gene end by 7 bases; junction bases not matched to a gene: 6. Germline assignment: CDR1 ENHRY and CDR2 SYGVKD. The CDR3 totals 16 residues.

The V call is TRBV11-2, the J call TRBJ2-5, with D possibly being TRBD2 (6 bases). Germline lookup yields CDR1 SGHAT and CDR2 FQNNGV. The CDR3 consists of 19 residues. Trimming took off 5 bases at V and 1 base at J, with 26 bases between the two ends. In nucleotides, the CDR3 is TGTGCCAGCAGCCAAGATCTGTCGGGAGTAGCGGTGATCCAAGAGACCCAGTACTTC. This sequence encodes CASSQDLSGVAVIQETQYF.

The chain joins TRBV7-8 to TRBJ2-7, with 9 bases fitting TRBD1. The CDR3 has 15 amino acids. Germline V gives CDR1 SGHVS, CDR2 FQNEAQ. J was trimmed by 3 bases and V by 5 bases; bases with no gene match: 8. The CDR3 DNA follows: TGTGCCAGCAGCCTCAGCGGGACAGGGAACTACGAGCAGTACTTC. It yields the protein CASSLSGTGNYEQYF.

This clonotype was counted at least ten times. V gene TRBV5-4 combines with J gene TRBJ2-1, with D possibly TRBD2 on 6 matching bases. Germline CDR1 SGHNT, CDR2 YYREEE (reference sequence). The CDR3 is made up of 15 amino acids. Trimming removed 3 bases at V and 5 bases at J, with 15 bases between. In nucleotides, the CDR3 is TGTGCCAGCAGCTCCCGGGACTCTTCCAACAATGAGCAGTTCTTC. Translated, it gives CASSSRDSSNNEQFF. The variable domain in full, completed from reference TRBV5-4 and TRBJ2-1, reads ETGVTQSPTHLIKTRGQQVTLRCSSQSGHNTVSWYQQALGQGPQFIFQYYREEENGRGNFPPRFSGLQFPNYSSELNVNALELDDSALYLCASSSRDSSNNEQFFGPGTRLTVL.

The table lists this clonotype with many counts. The chain carries TRBV5-5 and TRBJ2-5; a possible D gene is TRBD1 (6 bases). CDR1 SGHKS and CDR2 YYEKEE come from the germline V gene (reference sequence). This CDR3 spans 14 amino acids. V was trimmed by 4 bases and J by 0 bases, leaving 10 bases between them. This CDR3 is CASSNTGYQETQYF. CDR3 DNA: TGTGCCAGCAGCAACACAGGGTACCAAGAGACCCAGTACTTC. Based on the CDR3 plus reference TRBV5-5 and TRBJ2-5, the full variable domain is DAGVTQSPTHLIKTRGQQVTLRCSPISGHKSVSWYQQVLGQGPQFIFQYYEKEERGRGNFPDRFSARQFPNYSSELNVNALLLGDSALYLCASSNTGYQETQYFGPGTRLLVL.

This chain links TRBV10-3 with TRBJ2-7; 8 nucleotides line up with TRBD1. V lost 6 bases, J lost 6 bases, and 4 bases stayed unmatched. Per the germline V gene, CDR1 is ENHRY and CDR2 is SYGVKD. The CDR3 extends over 12 amino acids. CDR3 in amino acids: CAIRDRVGEQYF. The DNA of the CDR3 is TGTGCCATCAGGGACAGGGTCGGCGAGCAGTACTTC.

This clonotype was seen at least ten times. The gene calls are TRBV5-6 and TRBJ2-6; D not resolved. Deletions cut 1 base from V and 0 bases from J, with 8 bases between. Germline assignment: CDR1 SGHDT and CDR2 YYEEEE. The CDR3 extends over 16 amino acids. CDR3 amino acids: CASSLRRHSGANVLTF. The DNA of the CDR3 is TGTGCCAGCAGCTTGCGACGGCACTCTGGGGCCAACGTCCTGACTTTC.

This clonotype was detected many times. V is TRBV10-3 and J is TRBJ1-5, with D tentatively TRBD1 (5 bases). Germline V lookup: CDR1 ENHRY, CDR2 SYGVKD. CDR3 length: 16 amino acids. The V end was cut by 0 bases, the J end by 6 bases, with 15 bases between. The CDR3 spells CAISESTTATGQPQHF. As DNA, the CDR3 is TGTGCCATCAGTGAGTCGACCACAGCCACAGGTCAGCCCCAGCATTTT.

This chain links TRBV2 with TRBJ1-5, with a weak D call TRBD1 (5 bases). The CDR3 runs 14 residues. Germline lookup yields CDR1 SNHLY and CDR2 FYNNEI. The ends were cut back, 4 bases at V and 6 bases at J, with 13 bases in the middle. CDR3 coding DNA: TGTGCCAGCAGTGTTTCAGGGTACGGTCAGCCCCAGCATTTT. Protein: CASSVSGYGQPQHF.

The V call is TRBV7-2, the J call TRBJ1-2; 8 bases are a match to TRBD1. The V and J ends lost 3 bases and 6 bases, in that order; junction bases with no gene match: 3. The CDR3 has 13 amino acids. The germline V gene has CDR1 SGHTA and CDR2 FQGNSA. DNA for the CDR3: TGTGCCAGCAGCTTTTCAGGGGGCGATGGCTACACCTTC. Translated: CASSFSGGDGYTF.

For this clonotype: A clone one base away is much larger, so this may be a read error. V gene TRBV7-2 combines with J gene TRBJ2-3, with 7 bases fitting TRBD1. The germline CDR1 and CDR2 sequences are SGHTA and FQGNSA. The CDR3 loop spans 15 amino acids. The CDR3 bases are TGTGCCGGCAGCTTAGGGGGCCTGGTGGCAGATACGCAGTATTTT. Amino acid sequence: CAGSLGGLVADTQYF.

A note on this clonotype: A much bigger clone sits one base away, suggesting this may be a read error. The chain links TRBV5-1 to TRBJ2-5; the D is unclear. CDR1 and CDR2 (germline): SGHRS, YFSETQ. This CDR3 region has 12 residues. The CDR3 nucleotides read TGCGCCAACAGCCCTACCTCGGAGACCCAGTACTTC. Translated, it gives CANSPTSETQYF.

This clonotype has just a few counts. This may be a read error: a much more frequent sequence differs by one nucleotide. V usage is TRBV9 and J usage is TRBJ2-1, with 11 nucleotides matching TRBD2. The germline CDR1 and CDR2 sequences are SGDLS and YYNGEE. This CDR3 has 17 residues. This CDR3 reads CASSLEASGGFWNEQLF. CDR3 in DNA: TGTGCCAGCAGCTTAGAGGCTAGCGGGGGGTTTTGGAATGAGCAGCTCTTC.

This rearrangement joins TRBV15 to TRBJ2-1; TRBD2 matches at 9 bases. Germline trimming cut 1 base from V and 5 bases from J; bases unmatched to any gene: 12. The CDR3 spans 18 residues. Germline V CDR1 and CDR2: LNHNV, YYDKDF (reference sequence). CDR3 residues: CATSRGLGGGRADNEQFF. DNA of the CDR3: TGTGCCACCAGCAGAGGATTGGGGGGCGGGAGGGCGGACAATGAGCAGTTCTTC.